This T cell receptor beta chain appears in the sequencing data of a study of OX40 agonist ivuxolimab in advanced cancers. Points from the study as a whole: Among expanded peripheral T cells, antigen specificity went undetermined. Dose levels from 0.1 to 3.0 mg/kg saw CD4+ and CD8+ blood T cells expand clonally by week 6.

In regard to this clone: Its antigen is unidentified.

In germline, CDR1 is KGHSH, CDR2 LQKENI. This CDR3 is built from 15 residues. V was pared by 6 bases and J by 5 bases, with 19 bases between. Libraries were prepared by immunoSEQ multiplex PCR; TCRdb keeps only in-frame clonotypes and omits some of them. The top ten clones hold more than 0.6% of a sample with tens of thousands of clones, 90% of them seen once. This specimen was CD4+ or CD8+ T cells sorted from blood, taken in a trial of the OX40 agonist ivuxolimab. The TCR sequence derives from an adult with an advanced solid tumor such as melanoma, head and neck, liver or kidney cancer. The chain recombines TRBV18 with TRBJ2-5, with a possible D match to TRBD2 (5 bases). The CDR3 loop is CASSYVGSGQETQYF. CDR3 nucleotide sequence: TGTGCCAGCTCCTACGTAGGGAGTGGGCAGGAGACCCAGTACTTC.